This is a list of T cell receptor beta chains from one sample in a study of OX40 agonist ivuxolimab in advanced cancers. TCRdb's copy holds only in-frame clones and misses some; the assay was immunoSEQ multiplex PCR. The sample has fewer than 100,000 clones; approximately 83% are singletons. This specimen consisted of CD4+ or CD8+ T cells sorted from blood, obtained in a trial of the OX40 agonist ivuxolimab. The source is an adult with an advanced solid tumor such as melanoma, head and neck, liver or kidney cancer. Each CDR3 is given with its conserved first and last residue. D genes are given only for firm matches. Size is omitted from some rows. Given values are once, few, many or a class for expanded clones.

j_call clone_size v_call d_call cdr3_aa cdr3_nt
TRBJ2-7 NA TRBV6-5 NA CAISERLSEQYF TGTGCCATCAGTGAAAGGCTGAGCGAGCAGTACTTC
TRBJ1-5 NA TRBV9 NA CASSVGGGNQPQHF TGTGCCAGCAGCGTAGGAGGGGGCAATCAGCCCCAGCATTTT
TRBJ1-3 NA TRBV28 NA CASINGDSSGNTIYF TGTGCCAGCATAAACGGGGATTCGTCTGGAAACACCATATATTTT
TRBJ2-3 NA TRBV4-1 TRBD1 CASSQGRGRGDTQYF TGCGCCAGCAGCCAAGGCAGGGGGCGCGGAGATACGCAGTATTTT
TRBJ1-1 few TRBV6-4 NA CASSAVSNTEAFF TGTGCCAGCAGTGCCGTTTCGAACACTGAAGCTTTCTTT
TRBJ1-3 NA TRBV7-9 NA CASSPKIRVGNTIYF TGTGCCAGCAGCCCAAAGATTCGGGTCGGAAACACCATATATTTT
TRBJ1-5 NA TRBV7-2 TRBD1 CASSSDRGLQPQHF TGTGCCAGCAGCTCAGACAGGGGGCTTCAGCCCCAGCATTTT
TRBJ1-3 NA TRBV5-1 TRBD1 CASSQGTAGNTIYF TGCGCCAGCAGCCAAGGGACAGCTGGAAACACCATATATTTT
TRBJ2-7 NA TRBV14 NA CASSQDLGSYEQYF TGTGCCAGCAGCCAAGATCTGGGGTCCTACGAGCAGTACTTC
TRBJ2-2 NA TRBV15 NA CATSSRTGTGELFF TGTGCCACCAGCAGCCGAACAGGGACCGGGGAGCTGTTTTTT
TRBJ2-7 NA TRBV5-1 NA CASRRGMVGAPADEQYF TGCGCCAGCAGGAGGGGGATGGTCGGGGCTCCCGCAGACGAGCAGTACTTC
TRBJ2-3 few TRBV27 NA CASSFRVQFSAGDTQYF TGTGCCAGCAGTTTTCGGGTTCAGTTCAGTGCAGGGGATACGCAGTATTTT
TRBJ2-1 NA TRBV13 TRBD2 CASRLGLAGYNEQFF TGTGCCAGCAGACTGGGACTAGCGGGATACAATGAGCAGTTCTTC
TRBJ2-5 NA TRBV28 TRBD1 CASSSGQGRQETQYF TGTGCCAGCAGCTCAGGACAGGGTCGTCAAGAGACCCAGTACTTC
TRBJ1-1 NA TRBV28 TRBD1 CASRRQGGTEAFF TGTGCCAGCAGAAGGCAGGGGGGGACTGAAGCTTTCTTT
TRBJ2-2 once TRBV5-1 NA CASSTGPRSNTGELFF TGCGCCAGCAGTACAGGACCGAGGTCGAACACCGGGGAGCTGTTTTTT
TRBJ2-4 NA TRBV18 NA CASSPQKGMHIQYF TGTGCCAGCTCACCACAAAAGGGGATGCACATTCAGTACTTC
TRBJ1-2 NA TRBV29-1 NA CSVGRDYGYTF TGCAGCGTTGGCAGGGACTATGGCTACACCTTC
TRBJ2-5 NA TRBV5-1 NA CASSLEVGGRETQYF TGCGCCAGCAGCTTGGAGGTGGGGGGCCGAGAGACCCAGTACTTC
TRBJ1-1 NA TRBV4-2 NA CASSQDGESTEAFF TGTGCCAGCAGCCAAGATGGGGAGAGCACTGAAGCTTTCTTT
TRBJ1-2 NA TRBV5-1 NA CASSYMEGYGYTF TGCGCCAGCAGCTACATGGAAGGCTATGGCTACACCTTC